The 32 T cell receptor beta chains below all came from one sample that was sequenced in a study of cytomegalovirus exposure and HLA in healthy donors. PCR primers comprised 60 Vbeta and 13 Jbeta primers. Libraries were prepared by immunoSEQ multiplex PCR; TCRdb keeps only in-frame clonotypes and omits some of them. The profile shows about 130,000 clones, around 8.5% of them singletons. The sequenced material came from PBMCs. The receptors shown here come from a man aged 35 to 55 in good health and CMV-seronegative.

This clone has just a few counts. The identical CDR3 is also encoded by other nucleotide sequences in the sample. The chain has TRBV19 and TRBJ2-3; D is unresolved. Per the germline V gene, CDR1 is LNHDA and CDR2 is SQIVND (reference sequence). The ends were cut back, 4 bases at V and 1 base at J, with 3 bases in the middle. The CDR3 spans 12 residues. Written as DNA, the CDR3 is TGTGCCAGTAGTAGCGGCACAGATACGCAGTATTTT. Translation: CASSSGTDTQYF.

This clone was observed a few times. CDR3 nucleotides: TGTGCCAGCAGTTCGACAGGGTTGAGCAATCAGCCCCAGCATTTT. It codes for CASSSTGLSNQPQHF. This rearrangement joins TRBV6-5 to TRBJ1-5, with 7 nucleotides matching TRBD1. This CDR3 region has 15 residues. V was pared by 4 bases and J by 1 base, with 4 bases of the junction left unmatched. Germline loops: CDR1 MNHEY, CDR2 SVGAGI.

The rearrangement joins TRBV2 to TRBJ2-2; 7 bases align to TRBD2. Trimming at V came to 3 bases and at J to 4 bases, leaving 2 bases not matched to a gene. The CDR3 sequence is 14 residues long. Germline loops: CDR1 SNHLY, CDR2 FYNNEI. Here the CDR3 reads CASSDSGGTGELFF. The CDR3 DNA reads as TGTGCCAGCAGTGATTCGGGGGGCACCGGGGAGCTGTTTTTT.

This clone was seen more than once but under ten times. This chain's CDR3 is CASSQLNSRDTQYF. The CDR3 DNA follows: TGTGCCAGCAGCCAATTAAATAGCCGGGATACGCAGTATTTT. V and J are TRBV4-2 and TRBJ2-3; unclear D gene. The CDR3 loop spans 14 amino acids. Germline lookup yields CDR1 LGHNA and CDR2 YNFKEQ. The V end lost 2 bases, the J end lost 6 bases, and 12 bases lay between the germline ends.

In DNA, the CDR3 is TGTGCCAGCTCACCACCGGGACAGGGTGTAGGTAACTATGGCTACACCTTC. It is translated as CASSPPGQGVGNYGYTF. The chain combines TRBV18 with TRBJ1-2; 9 nucleotides align to TRBD1. Germline assignment: CDR1 KGHSH and CDR2 LQKENI. V lost 0 bases to trimming and J lost 1 base; unmatched junction nucleotides: 6. The CDR3 totals 17 residues.

The chain combines TRBV10-2 with TRBJ1-2; D might be TRBD1 (6 bases). The germline gives CDR1 WSHSY, CDR2 SAAADI. The CDR3 sequence is 14 residues long. Trimming removed 0 bases at V and 7 bases at J, with 12 bases between. CDR3 amino acids: CASSESGDRSGYTF. CDR3 sequence (DNA): TGCGCCAGCAGTGAGTCGGGTGACAGGAGTGGCTACACCTTC.

The chain uses TRBV19 and TRBJ1-4, with D maybe TRBD1 (6 bases). The CDR3 covers 16 residues. The ends were cut back, 1 base at V and 2 bases at J, with 11 bases in the middle. Germline loops: CDR1 LNHDA, CDR2 SQIVND (reference sequence). Written as DNA, the CDR3 is TGTGCCAGTAGTATAGTGGGCGGACAGACTAATGAAAAACTGTTTTTT. Translated, it gives CASSIVGGQTNEKLFF.

This chain connects TRBV30 to TRBJ1-2; D is uncertain. The germline V gene has CDR1 GTSNPN and CDR2 SVGIG (reference sequence). Trimming removed 0 bases from V and 7 bases from J, with 15 bases in between. This CDR3 spans 14 amino acids. The CDR3 DNA reads TGTGCCTGGAGTGTGGGTAGACCATGGAGTGGCTACACCTTC. It specifies CAWSVGRPWSGYTF.

This clone was observed a few times. This sequence joins TRBV5-6 and TRBJ2-7; the match to TRBD1 covers 8 bases. The trim removed 4 bases at V and 6 bases at J, leaving 9 bases unmatched. The CDR3 is 14 amino acids. Germline V gives CDR1 SGHDT, CDR2 YYEEEE. CDR3 sequence reads: CASSLLQGVGEQYF. CDR3 coding DNA: TGTGCCAGCAGCCTACTACAGGGGGTAGGCGAGCAGTACTTC.

This clone has just a few counts. The J gene is TRBJ2-1, the V gene TRBV7-9; D gene unclear. Trimming stripped 8 bases from V and 5 bases from J, with 10 bases between. This CDR3 region has 12 residues. Germline V lookup: CDR1 SEHNR, CDR2 FQNEAQ (reference sequence). CDR3 in amino acids: CASSRANNEQFF. CDR3 in DNA: TGTGCCAGCTCAAGAGCCAACAATGAGCAGTTCTTC.

The gene calls are TRBV28 and TRBJ2-7; a possible D gene is TRBD1 (6 bases). Per germline, CDR1 MDHEN and CDR2 SYDVKM. V lost 5 bases and J lost 0, with 14 bases in between. CDR3 length equals 15 residues. CDR3 sequence reads: CASSGRDTHSYEQYF. The CDR3 DNA follows: TGTGCCAGCAGTGGCCGGGACACCCACTCCTACGAGCAGTACTTC.

There are a few counts of this clone. V gene TRBV9 combines with J gene TRBJ2-6; TRBD2 aligns across 9 bases. The CDR3 consists of 17 residues. V was clipped by 4 bases and J by 1 base; unmatched bases: 6. Germline V gene sequence: CDR1 SGDLS, CDR2 YYNGEE. The CDR3 spells CASSHEAGGSGANVLTF. The CDR3 coding sequence is TGTGCCAGCAGCCATGAAGCGGGGGGTTCTGGGGCCAACGTCCTGACTTTC.

The chain couples TRBV6-1 to TRBJ1-6, with 7 bases identical to TRBD1. The CDR3 runs 16 residues. Germline CDR1 and CDR2: MNHNS and SASEGT. Losses at the gene ends were 3 bases for V and 0 bases for J; bases not matched to a gene: 2. CDR3 protein: CASSEDRNSYNSPLHF. CDR3 coding DNA: TGTGCCAGCAGTGAGGACAGGAACTCCTATAATTCACCCCTCCACTTT.

The CDR3 DNA is TGTGCCAGTAACACAGGGGGAAGTAGGACTGAAGCTTTCTTT. This translates into CASNTGGSRTEAFF. This chain links TRBV19 with TRBJ1-1, with 8 positions matching TRBD1. There are 14 residues in the CDR3. CDR1 LNHDA and CDR2 SQIVND come from the germline V gene (reference sequence). V trimming: 7 bases; J trimming: 5 bases; junction bases outside the gene matches: 9.

This clone was seen only a few times. The chain uses TRBV7-2 and TRBJ2-1; D is unclear. V was trimmed by 5 bases and J by 3 bases, leaving 11 bases between them. CDR3 length equals 14 residues. Germline-derived CDR1 and CDR2 are SGHTA and FQGNSA. Here the CDR3 DNA reads TGTGCCAGCAGCCCCTACCCCGACTACAATGAGCAGTTCTTC. Its protein is CASSPYPDYNEQFF.

This clone was picked up one time. The V gene is TRBV7-2, the J gene TRBJ2-5; perhaps TRBD1 as D (6 bases). CDR1 is SGHTA and CDR2 is FQGNSA in the germline V gene. Trimming shortened V by 4 bases and J by 3 bases, and 15 bases separated the two germline ends. The CDR3 runs 15 residues. CDR3 loop: CASSSYSGAEETQYF. The CDR3 nucleotides are TGTGCCAGCAGCTCATACTCAGGGGCGGAAGAGACCCAGTACTTC.

This clone occurred a few times. This sequence joins TRBV14 and TRBJ1-2, with 7 bases aligning to TRBD1. Germline lookup yields CDR1 SGHDN and CDR2 FVKESK. CDR3 length equals 13 residues. The ends lost 8 bases at V and 6 bases at J; junction bases unmatched: 9. CDR3: CASPTGKVNGYTF. The CDR3 DNA reads as TGTGCCAGCCCGACAGGGAAGGTCAATGGCTACACCTTC.

This clone has more than one count but fewer than ten. V gene TRBV5-6 combines with J gene TRBJ1-3; D may be TRBD1 (6 bases). Germline V gene sequence: CDR1 SGHDT, CDR2 YYEEEE. V gave up 4 bases and J gave up 2 bases, with 7 bases separating them. The CDR3 is made up of 13 amino acids. The CDR3 region has the DNA TGTGCCAGCAGCCCAGGGGCTGGAAACACCATATATTTT. Its protein is CASSPGAGNTIYF.

The chain recombines TRBV19 with TRBJ2-1, with TRBD1 matching 8 bases. The CDR3 loop spans 14 amino acids. Trimming cost V 7 bases and J 6 bases; bases outside gene matches: 8. The germline CDR1 and CDR2 sequences are LNHDA and SQIVND (reference sequence). CDR3 bases: TGTGCCAGTATGTCGGACAGGGCTGGCAATGAGCAGTTCTTC. Translating gives CASMSDRAGNEQFF. Variable domain in full (rest from reference TRBV19 and TRBJ2-1): DGGITQSPKYLFRKEGQNVTLSCEQNLNHDAMYWYRQDPGQGLRLIYYSQIVNDFQKGDIAEGYSVSREKKESFPLTVTSAQKNPTAFYLCASMSDRAGNEQFFGPGTRLTVL.

This clone was counted a few times. The rearrangement joins TRBV6-5 to TRBJ2-3; D ambiguous. The CDR3 length is 12 residues. The germline gives CDR1 MNHEY, CDR2 SVGAGI. V lost 4 bases to trimming and J lost 11 bases, with 13 bases between them. The DNA for the CDR3 is TGTGCCAGCAGTTCACAGCTTTATGGGCAGTATTTT. It codes for CASSSQLYGQYF.

This clone was counted a few times. The chain couples TRBV9 to TRBJ2-1; the D is unclear. Between the trimmed V and J ends, which lost 0 bases and 6 bases, there was a span of 7 bases. The CDR3 length is 13 residues. CDR1 and CDR2 (germline): SGDLS, YYNGEE. The DNA for the CDR3 is TGTGCCAGCAGCGTAGGAGGTACCAATGAGCAGTTCTTC. It codes for CASSVGGTNEQFF.

This clone turned up a few times. The CDR3 is CASSSTTGTNEQYF. The CDR3 DNA reads TGTGCCAGCTCATCCACGACAGGGACCAACGAGCAGTACTTC. The V and J genes are TRBV18 and TRBJ2-7, with TRBD1 matching 7 bases. Germline trimming cut 5 bases from V and 5 bases from J; bases unmatched to any gene: 9. The CDR3 is 14 amino acids. Germline CDR1 reads KGHSH; CDR2 reads LQKENI.

The chain carries TRBV10-2 and TRBJ2-1; TRBD2 agrees at 13 bases. The length of the CDR3 is 17 residues. CDR1 is WSHSY and CDR2 is SAAADI in the germline V gene. Trimming removed 5 bases from V and 7 bases from J; junction bases left unmatched: 11. CDR3 in DNA: TGCGCCAGCAGTCCCAACCCAACTAGCGGGGGGGTGAATGAGCAGTTCTTC. Residues: CASSPNPTSGGVNEQFF.

J is TRBJ1-1 and V is TRBV11-2; a possible D gene is TRBD1 (5 bases). The germline gives CDR1 SGHAT, CDR2 FQNNGV. The CDR3 is 14 amino acids. V was trimmed by 5 bases and J by 3 bases, leaving 13 bases between them. The CDR3 sequence is CASSPGHLDTEAFF. Written as DNA, the CDR3 is TGTGCCAGCAGCCCCGGACACTTGGACACTGAAGCTTTCTTT.

The chain uses TRBV12-5 and TRBJ1-2; 7 nucleotides agree with TRBD1. The germline V gene has CDR1 LGHNT and CDR2 FRNRAP. The CDR3 has 20 residues. Trimming took 1 base from V and 3 from J; bases not matched to a gene: 20. The CDR3 DNA sequence: TGTGCTAGTGGTTTGGCCTACACGGGACAGAAGGAACGAGGGGACTATGGCTACACCTTC. Translating gives CASGLAYTGQKERGDYGYTF.

This clone was counted only a few times. The CDR3 spells CASSFNRPHYGYTF. The CDR3 DNA reads TGTGCCAGCAGCTTTAACAGGCCCCACTATGGCTACACCTTC. This chain connects TRBV11-2 to TRBJ1-2, with D maybe TRBD1 (5 bases). The ends were cut back, 3 bases at V and 3 bases at J, with 11 bases in the middle. Per germline, CDR1 SGHAT and CDR2 FQNNGV. The CDR3 totals 14 residues.

This clone was seen a few times. The chain couples TRBV12-5 to TRBJ1-1; 9 nucleotides align to TRBD1. This CDR3 spans 17 amino acids. Germline lookup yields CDR1 LGHNT and CDR2 FRNRAP. Losses at the gene ends were 3 bases for V and 6 bases for J; bases not matched to a gene: 14. The CDR3 region has the DNA TGTGCTAGTGGTTTTTCTCCGGGACAGGGTATGCTATCTGAAGCTTTCTTT. This encodes CASGFSPGQGMLSEAFF. The entire variable domain, with the rest obtained from reference TRBV12-5 and TRBJ1-1, is as follows: DARVTQTPRHKVTEMGQEVTMRCQPILGHNTVFWYRQTMMQGLELLAYFRNRAPLDDSGMPKDRFSAEMPDATLATLKIQPSEPRDSAVYFCASGFSPGQGMLSEAFFGQGTRLTVV.

This chain uses TRBV5-1 with TRBJ2-1; 9 bases agree with TRBD1. This CDR3 has 15 amino acids. Per germline, CDR1 SGHRS and CDR2 YFSETQ. V shed 4 bases, J shed 8 bases, and the junction held 10 bases outside the gene matches. CDR3: CASSPRDRDMDEQFF. The CDR3 DNA is TGCGCCAGCAGCCCCCGGGACAGGGATATGGATGAGCAGTTCTTC.

There are a few counts of this clone. The V gene is TRBV27, the J gene TRBJ2-2; D remains unclear. V lost 2 bases and J lost 8, with 6 bases in between. The CDR3 sequence is 12 residues long. Per the germline V gene, CDR1 is MNHEY and CDR2 is SMNVEV (reference sequence). The CDR3 is CASSLRVGELFF. The CDR3 region has the DNA TGTGCCAGCAGTTTAAGAGTTGGGGAGCTGTTTTTT.

This clone was seen more than once but under ten times. The J gene is TRBJ2-7, the V gene TRBV27, with D maybe TRBD1 (5 bases). The CDR3 sequence is 14 residues long. The V gene's germline CDR1 is MNHEY and CDR2 SMNVEV (reference sequence). Trimming took 6 bases from V and 0 from J, leaving 12 bases between them. The CDR3 reads CASSEGAPSYEQYF. In DNA, the CDR3 is TGTGCCAGCAGCGAAGGGGCCCCCTCCTACGAGCAGTACTTC.

The chain employs TRBV7-2 and TRBJ2-5; 9 bases agree with TRBD2. The CDR3 contains 14 residues. Trimming at V came to 4 bases and at J to 4 bases, leaving 4 bases not matched to a gene. Per germline, CDR1 SGHTA and CDR2 FQGNSA. The CDR3 reads CASSSLAGPETQYF. The DNA of the CDR3 is TGTGCCAGCAGCTCCCTAGCGGGGCCAGAGACCCAGTACTTC.

This chain connects TRBV5-1 to TRBJ1-1; 7 bases are shared with TRBD1. Germline CDR1 reads SGHRS; CDR2 reads YFSETQ. This CDR3 is built from 13 residues. V shed 4 bases, J shed 3 bases, and the junction held 3 bases outside the gene matches. The CDR3 region has the DNA TGCGCCAGCAGCCGGGACAGTTACACTGAAGCTTTCTTT. Translation: CASSRDSYTEAFF.